The clone carrying this TCR beta chain was detected ten times or more. Its antigen is not known. Arm-PCR with iRepertoire HTBI primers amplified the CDR3 regions for these TCR beta libraries. TCRdb called the multiplex PCR reads again in MiXCR, with one record for every CDR3 protein. The profile shows around 400,000 distinct CDR3 sequences, roughly 16% of them singletons. This entry belongs to a study of regulatory T cells in long-lasting Graves disease. Study-level findings and limits: Relative to new patients (roughly 970), persistent patients exhibited greater sharing of public clonotypes (about 3,000).

The time point: newly diagnosed GD, antithyroid drugs for less than 3 months. PBMC-extracted RNA yielded the TCR library. The sequencing used peripheral blood mononuclear cells (PBMCs), collected at new diagnosis, from a patient treated with antithyroid drugs. The sequence was obtained from a female donor with Graves disease.

In DNA form, the CDR3 reads TGCGCCAGCAGCCAAGCCGGGGCCCAAAGTGGCTACACCTTC. Protein sequence: CASSQAGAQSGYTF. This sequence joins TRBV4-1 and TRBJ1-2, with D tentatively TRBD1 (5 bases). This CDR3 region has 14 residues. The germline CDR1 and CDR2 sequences are MGHRA and YSYEKL. The germline V and J ends were trimmed by 1 base and 7 bases, with 13 bases remaining between them.